The T cell receptor (beta chain) under discussion was sequenced for a study of somatic mutations in cytotoxic T cells in rheumatoid arthritis. Trimming removed 0 bases at V and 4 bases at J, with 2 bases between. CDR1 and CDR2 (germline): SGHDT, YYEEEE. CDR3 length equals 11 residues. Clones were read by immunoSEQ multiplex PCR, and TCRdb kept only the in-frame ones, dropping some. The sample yields roughly 23,000 clones, approximately 80% seen once. This receptor was obtained from an adult with rheumatoid arthritis. The sequenced sample consisted of CD8+ T cells sorted from blood. The chain uses TRBV5-6 and TRBJ2-7; D ambiguous. The chain's CDR3 is CASSLEYEQYF. CDR3 nucleotide sequence: TGTGCCAGCAGCTTGGAATACGAGCAGTACTTC.